This entry lists 8 T cell receptor beta chains sequenced from one sample in a study of cytomegalovirus exposure and HLA in healthy donors. A multiplex PCR was run with 60 Vbeta primers and 13 Jbeta primers. Profiling relied on immunoSEQ multiplex PCR, and the TCRdb table lists in-frame clones only, not all of them. The sample contains about 170,000 clones, about four fifths of which appear only once. The material sequenced was PBMCs. The receptors come from a man between 25 and 39 years old in good health and CMV-seropositive.

This chain links TRBV10-2 with TRBJ1-1; 8 nucleotides align to TRBD1. Trimming at V came to 2 bases and at J to 6 bases, leaving 2 bases not matched to a gene. CDR1 and CDR2 from the germline V gene are WSHSY and SAAADI. This CDR3 is built from 13 residues. The DNA for the CDR3 is TGCGCCAGCAGTGAGCAGGGGGCCGCTGAAGCTTTCTTT. This sequence encodes CASSEQGAAEAFF.

V is TRBV7-8 and J is TRBJ2-5, with TRBD2 matching over 11 bases. With 5 bases clipped from V and 3 bases from J, the junction kept 5 bases outside the gene matches. This CDR3 has 15 amino acids. Germline CDR1 SGHVS, CDR2 FQNEAQ. CDR3 sequence reads: CASSGISGGEETQYF. CDR3 bases: TGTGCCAGCAGCGGAATTAGCGGGGGGGAAGAGACCCAGTACTTC.

The rearrangement joins TRBV30 to TRBJ1-1; D unclear. Per the germline V gene, CDR1 is GTSNPN and CDR2 is SVGIG (reference sequence). Trimming took off 5 bases at V and 1 base at J, with 11 bases between the two ends. CDR3 length equals 13 residues. CDR3 bases: TGTGCCTGGTCAATTGGGCAGAACACTGAAGCTTTCTTT. Translation gives CAWSIGQNTEAFF.

The V and J genes are TRBV5-6 and TRBJ2-1, with TRBD2 identical over 8 bases. V dropped 0 bases and J dropped 3; count of bases not matched to a gene: 8. Germline CDR1 and CDR2: SGHDT and YYEEEE. CDR3 length: 17 residues. The DNA of the CDR3 is TGTGCCAGCAGCTTGGCCCCCTCTAGCGGGTACTACAATGAGCAGTTCTTC. This codes for CASSLAPSSGYYNEQFF.

The rearrangement links TRBV7-2 to TRBJ2-1; 10 nucleotides match TRBD2. Germline values: CDR1 SGHTA, CDR2 FQGNSA. The ends lost 1 base at V and 4 bases at J; junction bases unmatched: 7. The CDR3 spans 17 residues. In DNA form, the CDR3 reads TGTGCCAGCAGCTTAGGGAGGGGACTAGCGACGTACAATGAGCAGTTCTTC. Protein sequence: CASSLGRGLATYNEQFF.

The chain combines TRBV29-1 with TRBJ2-7; D ambiguous. The CDR3 extends over 12 amino acids. Germline V gives CDR1 SQVTM, CDR2 ANQGSEA. V lost 2 bases to trimming and J lost 0 bases, with 5 bases between them. CDR3 region: CSVETSSYEQYF. The CDR3 DNA reads as TGCAGCGTTGAAACCAGCTCCTACGAGCAGTACTTC.

This clone was found once. This rearrangement joins TRBV10-3 to TRBJ2-1, with 9 bases fitting TRBD2. The CDR3 spans 18 residues. Germline CDR1 and CDR2: ENHRY and SYGVKD. Unmatched junction bases numbered 8, after V lost 2 bases and J lost 0 bases. CDR3: CAISEDWLAGSSYNEQFF. The CDR3 coding sequence is TGTGCCATCAGTGAGGATTGGCTAGCGGGGAGCTCCTACAATGAGCAGTTCTTC.

The genes are TRBV28 and TRBJ2-1; 9 bases line up with TRBD2. Germline CDR1 MDHEN, CDR2 SYDVKM. This CDR3 has 17 residues. The J segment lost 2 bases and the V segment lost 4 bases, leaving 9 bases of the junction unmatched. CDR3 bases: TGTGCCAGCAGTTCTCATAGCGGGAGAGGGGCCTACAATGAGCAGTTCTTC. It specifies CASSSHSGRGAYNEQFF. The full variable domain, completed using reference TRBV28 and TRBJ2-1, is DVKVTQSSRYLVKRTGEKVFLECVQDMDHENMFWYRQDPGLGLRLIYFSYDVKMKEKGDIPEGYSVSREKKERFSLILESASTNQTSMYLCASSSHSGRGAYNEQFFGPGTRLTVL.